These 32 T cell receptor beta chains originate from one sample sequenced in a study of control samples from healthy donors and cancer patients. Some clones are missing from TCRdb's copy, which holds only in-frame ones; the method was immunoSEQ multiplex PCR. The table lists 100,000 to 150,000 clones, approximately 90% of them singletons, with approximately 8.6% in the top ten. Source material: blood. These receptors were taken from a man aged 18 to 29 in good health.

The chain has TRBV2 and TRBJ1-3; D uncertain. The CDR3 runs to 15 residues. The germline gives CDR1 SNHLY, CDR2 FYNNEI. V was pared by 1 base and J by 0 bases, with 7 bases between. The CDR3 bases are TGTGCCAGCAGTGAAGGTCCACGCTCTGGAAACACCATATATTTT. Its translation: CASSEGPRSGNTIYF. Full variable domain (outside the CDR3, taken from reference TRBV2 and TRBJ1-3): EPEVTQTPSHQVTQMGQEVILRCVPISNHLYFYWYRQILGQKVEFLVSFYNNEISEKSEIFDDQFSVERPDGSNFTLKIRSTKLEDSAMYFCASSEGPRSGNTIYFGEGSWLTVV.

The chain is built from TRBV10-2 and TRBJ1-2; the D is unclear. CDR1 and CDR2 (germline): WSHSY, SAAADI. The germline V and J ends were trimmed by 4 bases and 4 bases, with 19 bases remaining between them. The CDR3 totals 16 residues. CDR3 DNA sequence: TGCGCCAGCAGTGCCTCTCGAGGGTCTTCATTCTATGGCTACACCTTC. Translation gives CASSASRGSSFYGYTF.

This clone was seen a few times. V is TRBV3-1 (or the pseudogene TRBV3-2) and J is TRBJ2-1; 9 bases are shared with TRBD2. In germline, CDR1 is LGHDT, CDR2 YNNKEL (reference sequence). V lost 6 bases, J lost 3 bases, and 12 bases stayed unmatched. The CDR3 covers 17 residues. The CDR3 region has the DNA TGTGCCAGCAGGGGACGCCGAAATAGCGGGGGCTACAATGAGCAGTTCTTC. Translating it yields CASRGRRNSGGYNEQFF.

The chain employs TRBV6-5 and TRBJ2-5; no clear D gene. The CDR3 has 13 residues. Germline assignment: CDR1 MNHEY and CDR2 SVGAGI. Trimming left V 1 base short and J 5 bases short, with 8 bases between. DNA for the CDR3: TGTGCCAGCAGTTACTACGGGCGGGAGACCCAGTACTTC. It encodes CASSYYGRETQYF.

The chain's CDR3 is CASSQGQGENQPQHF. The CDR3 nucleotides are TGCGCCAGCAGCCAAGGACAGGGGGAGAATCAGCCCCAGCATTTT. The chain links TRBV4-1 to TRBJ1-5, with TRBD1 matching over 9 bases. The CDR3 contains 15 residues. CDR1 MGHRA and CDR2 YSYEKL come from the germline V gene. Trimming at V came to 1 base and at J to 4 bases, leaving 2 bases not matched to a gene.

The chain uses TRBV27 and TRBJ2-3; D gene uncertain. This CDR3 has 12 residues. Germline V gene data show CDR1 as MNHEY and CDR2 as SMNVEV (reference sequence). Trimming pared 8 bases from V and 2 bases from J, leaving 8 bases between. DNA for the CDR3: TGTGCCAGCGTGGGCTACACAGATACGCAGTATTTT. The encoded protein is CASVGYTDTQYF.

This chain uses TRBV5-1 with TRBJ2-7; D gene unclear. Trimming cost V 0 bases and J 0 bases, with 10 bases left between them. This CDR3 region has 15 residues. Per the germline V gene, CDR1 is SGHRS and CDR2 is YFSETQ. The CDR3 coding sequence is TGCGCCAGCAGCTTGGGACCTAGGAGCTCCTACGAGCAGTACTTC. It codes for CASSLGPRSSYEQYF. Together with reference TRBV5-1 and TRBJ2-7, the CDR3 gives the full variable domain: KAGVTQTPRYLIKTRGQQVTLSCSPISGHRSVSWYQQTPGQGLQFLFEYFSETQRNKGNFPGRFSGRQFSNSRSEMNVSTLELGDSALYLCASSLGPRSSYEQYFGPGTRLTVT.

V and J are TRBV9 and TRBJ1-3; D possibly corresponds to TRBD1 (6 bases). Between the trimmed V and J ends, which lost 4 bases and 0 bases, there was a span of 17 bases. Per germline, CDR1 SGDLS and CDR2 YYNGEE. The CDR3 consists of 17 residues. CDR3 loop: CASSHPIRGLSGNTIYF. CDR3 nucleotide sequence: TGTGCCAGCAGCCACCCGATCCGGGGGCTCTCTGGAAACACCATATATTTT.

The rearrangement links TRBV7-4 to TRBJ1-1, with TRBD1 matching over 10 bases. Germline lookup yields CDR1 SGHVT and CDR2 SQSDAQ. The CDR3 loop spans 17 amino acids. V shed 1 base and J 0 bases; nucleotides not matched to a gene: 5. The CDR3 loop is CASSLVWTGGLNTEAFF. The DNA of the CDR3 is TGTGCCAGCAGCTTAGTATGGACAGGGGGGTTGAACACTGAAGCTTTCTTT.

The V and J genes are TRBV7-3 and TRBJ2-2; D unresolved. With 5 bases removed from V and 7 bases from J, the gap between germline ends came to 11 bases. Germline V gives CDR1 SGHTA, CDR2 FQGTGA. The CDR3 contains 13 residues. As DNA, the CDR3 is TGTGCCAGCAGCCCTCAGTTGGACGGGGAGCTGTTTTTT. It yields the protein CASSPQLDGELFF.

This chain uses TRBV3-1 (or the pseudogene TRBV3-2) with TRBJ2-1, with a possible D match to TRBD1 (6 bases). V dropped 4 bases and J dropped 4 bases, with 11 bases sitting between them. Germline-derived CDR1 and CDR2 are LGHDT and YNNKEL (reference sequence). CDR3 length equals 14 residues. The CDR3 protein is CASSRSGTYNEQFF. As DNA, the CDR3 is TGTGCCAGCAGCCGGTCAGGGACATACAATGAGCAGTTCTTC.

This sequence joins TRBV5-6 and TRBJ1-1; D is ambiguous. The V end was cut by 0 bases, the J end by 1 base, with 7 bases between. Germline V gene sequence: CDR1 SGHDT, CDR2 YYEEEE. The CDR3 runs 14 residues. The CDR3 region has the DNA TGTGCCAGCAGCTTGGTTCTGGGGAACACTGAAGCTTTCTTT. The encoded protein is CASSLVLGNTEAFF.

The chain joins TRBV27 to TRBJ2-1; 11 bases are shared with TRBD1. V was clipped by 8 bases and J by 3 bases; unmatched bases: 9. Germline V gene lookup returns CDR1 MNHEY and CDR2 SMNVEV (reference sequence). This CDR3 comprises 16 residues. CDR3 residues: CASLPMGTGGYNEQFF. The CDR3 bases are TGTGCCAGCTTACCCATGGGGACAGGGGGCTACAATGAGCAGTTCTTC.

The chain is built from TRBV5-1 and TRBJ2-6; D is undetermined. The germline V gene has CDR1 SGHRS and CDR2 YFSETQ. V lost 6 bases and J 0 bases, leaving 10 bases between the germline ends. The CDR3 is 15 amino acids. In DNA form, the CDR3 reads TGCGCCAGCAAAGCGCCTTCCTCTGGGGCCAACGTCCTGACTTTC. Residues: CASKAPSSGANVLTF.

The chain links TRBV4-2 to TRBJ1-1; D is perhaps TRBD1 (5 bases). The CDR3 runs to 14 residues. Germline V gives CDR1 LGHNA, CDR2 YNFKEQ. V was cut by 2 bases and J by 4 bases, with 11 bases left in between. CDR3 in amino acids: CASSQSRDPTEAFF. CDR3 nucleotides: TGTGCCAGCAGCCAATCTCGGGACCCCACTGAAGCTTTCTTT.

The gene calls are TRBV19 and TRBJ1-2; D is undetermined. The V gene lost 8 bases and the J gene lost 0 bases, with 16 bases spanning the gap. CDR3 length equals 15 residues. CDR1 and CDR2 from the germline V gene are LNHDA and SQIVND (reference sequence). DNA of the CDR3: TGTGCCAGTCTCCCGACACCGAGTTCTAACTATGGCTACACCTTC. Protein: CASLPTPSSNYGYTF. Variable domain in full (rest from reference TRBV19 and TRBJ1-2): DGGITQSPKYLFRKEGQNVTLSCEQNLNHDAMYWYRQDPGQGLRLIYYSQIVNDFQKGDIAEGYSVSREKKESFPLTVTSAQKNPTAFYLCASLPTPSSNYGYTFGSGTRLTVV.

The chain uses TRBV19 and TRBJ1-2; D might be TRBD1 (5 bases). This CDR3 is built from 12 residues. Trimming took 5 bases from V and 4 from J, leaving 8 bases between them. Germline CDR1 LNHDA, CDR2 SQIVND (reference sequence). For the CDR3, the DNA is TGTGCCAGTAGTCCGGGACTCTATGGCTACACCTTC. Translation gives CASSPGLYGYTF.

At least ten counts were recorded for this clone. The V and J genes are TRBV3-1 (or the pseudogene TRBV3-2) and TRBJ1-2; no reliable D call. Trimming took 0 bases from V and 2 from J, leaving 10 bases between them. CDR1 and CDR2 (germline): LGHDT, YNNKEL (reference sequence). There are 15 residues in the CDR3. CDR3 amino acids: CASSQEENGNYGYTF. The DNA for the CDR3 is TGTGCCAGCAGCCAAGAAGAAAACGGAAACTATGGCTACACCTTC.

The chain carries TRBV9 and TRBJ2-5; 14 bases align to TRBD2. CDR1 and CDR2 from the germline V gene are SGDLS and YYNGEE. Losses at the gene ends were 3 bases for V and 0 bases for J; bases not matched to a gene: 7. CDR3 length: 18 residues. The CDR3 protein is CASSARRLAGGDQETQYF. As DNA, the CDR3 is TGTGCCAGCAGCGCCCGTCGACTAGCGGGGGGGGACCAAGAGACCCAGTACTTC. The entire variable domain, with the rest obtained from reference TRBV9 and TRBJ2-5, is as follows: DSGVTQTPKHLITATGQRVTLRCSPRSGDLSVYWYQQSLDQGLQFLIQYYNGEERAKGNILERFSAQQFPDLHSELNLSSLELGDSALYFCASSARRLAGGDQETQYFGPGTRLLVL.

In nucleotides, the CDR3 is TGTGCCTGGAGTGTCACTGATTATAATTCACCCCTCCACTTT. This codes for CAWSVTDYNSPLHF. The V call is TRBV30, the J call TRBJ1-6, with D unclear. The CDR3 sequence is 14 residues long. The V gene's germline CDR1 is GTSNPN and CDR2 SVGIG (reference sequence). V was trimmed by 0 bases and J by 4 bases, leaving 7 bases between them.

The chain uses TRBV19 and TRBJ2-2; 9 positions agree with TRBD1. The germline CDR1 and CDR2 sequences are LNHDA and SQIVND (reference sequence). This CDR3 has 16 amino acids. The ends lost 1 base at V and 7 bases at J; junction bases unmatched: 7. The CDR3: CASSIVRGQGFGELFF. The CDR3 DNA reads as TGTGCCAGTAGTATAGTAAGGGGACAGGGTTTCGGGGAGCTGTTTTTT. The whole variable domain, remainder taken from reference TRBV19 and TRBJ2-2, is DGGITQSPKYLFRKEGQNVTLSCEQNLNHDAMYWYRQDPGQGLRLIYYSQIVNDFQKGDIAEGYSVSREKKESFPLTVTSAQKNPTAFYLCASSIVRGQGFGELFFGEGSRLTVL.

With regard to this clone: At one end the junction does not follow the germline gene, possibly because of a read error. The rearrangement joins TRBV4-1 to TRBJ2-2; perhaps D is TRBD1 or TRBD2 (7 bases each). Per germline, CDR1 MGHRA and CDR2 YSYEKL. The CDR3 loop spans 17 amino acids. CDR3 sequence reads: CATSQDGAGGGTGELFF. For the CDR3, the DNA is TGCGCCACCAGCCAAGATGGGGCAGGGGGGGGCACCGGGGAGCTGTTTTTT.

J is TRBJ1-1 and V is TRBV2; the D is unclear. Trimming cost V 4 bases and J 11 bases, with 17 bases left between them. CDR1 and CDR2 (germline): SNHLY, FYNNEI. The CDR3 runs to 13 residues. The CDR3 bases are TGTGCCAGCAGTGTGGACCTCAATGGGTTGGCTTTCTTT. Encoded protein: CASSVDLNGLAFF.

This sequence joins TRBV5-1 and TRBJ1-4, with D hard to call. The germline V and J ends were trimmed by 0 bases and 3 bases, with 15 bases remaining between them. Germline lookup yields CDR1 SGHRS and CDR2 YFSETQ. The CDR3 has 17 amino acids. For the CDR3, the DNA is TGCGCCAGCAGCTTGGCCGCCGGAACGGGAGCTAATGAAAAACTGTTTTTT. This encodes CASSLAAGTGANEKLFF.

The chain joins TRBV6-2 or TRBV6-3 to TRBJ1-4, with D unclear. The germline V gene has CDR1 MNHEY and CDR2 SVGEGT. The CDR3 has 13 amino acids. Deletions cut 0 bases from V and 5 bases from J, with 4 bases between. The CDR3 bases are TGTGCCAGCAGTTACTCGGAAAATGAAAAACTGTTTTTT. It encodes CASSYSENEKLFF.

The V and J genes are TRBV6-1 and TRBJ1-1, with D unclear. Between the trimmed V and J ends, which lost 2 bases and 0 bases, there was a span of 7 bases. Germline-derived CDR1 and CDR2 are MNHNS and SASEGT. This CDR3 comprises 14 residues. The CDR3 region has the DNA TGTGCCAGCAGTGAAAGCAGGATGAACACTGAAGCTTTCTTT. It encodes CASSESRMNTEAFF.

The gene calls are TRBV5-4 and TRBJ1-4; 8 positions match TRBD1. The germline V gene encodes CDR1 SGHNT and CDR2 YYREEE (reference sequence). V trimming: 4 bases; J trimming: 5 bases; junction bases outside the gene matches: 13. The CDR3 is made up of 17 amino acids. This chain's CDR3 is CASSLGSRTGRNEKLFF. In DNA, the CDR3 is TGTGCCAGCAGCCTCGGAAGCAGGACAGGGAGGAATGAAAAACTGTTTTTT.

The V and J genes are TRBV7-2 and TRBJ2-3; 11 nucleotides agree with TRBD2. Germline V CDR1 and CDR2: SGHTA, FQGNSA. Losses at the gene ends were 3 bases for V and 2 bases for J; bases not matched to a gene: 1. This CDR3 is built from 15 residues. CDR3 amino acids: CASSFSGGDTDTQYF. Written as DNA, the CDR3 is TGTGCCAGCAGCTTTAGCGGGGGGGACACAGATACGCAGTATTTT.

The chain carries TRBV19 and TRBJ2-7, with TRBD2 matching 11 bases. The CDR3 is made up of 16 amino acids. V lost 7 bases and J lost 3; bases outside the gene matches: 11. Germline-derived CDR1 and CDR2 are LNHDA and SQIVND (reference sequence). DNA for the CDR3: TGTGCCAGTACAGAACAGGGAACTAGCGGGGGCTACGAGCAGTACTTC. Translation: CASTEQGTSGGYEQYF.

The chain combines TRBV6-1 with TRBJ1-2; perhaps TRBD1 as D (6 bases). Deletions cut 2 bases from V and 1 base from J, with 14 bases between. This CDR3 has 16 residues. The germline CDR1 and CDR2 sequences are MNHNS and SASEGT. The CDR3 here is CASSEPRGKSNYGYTF. As DNA, the CDR3 is TGTGCCAGCAGTGAACCTAGGGGGAAGAGTAACTATGGCTACACCTTC.

The gene calls are TRBV10-3 and TRBJ2-1; D possibly uses TRBD1 or TRBD2 (5 bases each). This CDR3 is built from 15 residues. The V end was cut by 10 bases, the J end by 3 bases, with 19 bases between. Per the germline V gene, CDR1 is ENHRY and CDR2 is SYGVKD. The CDR3 DNA reads TGTGCCACAACAGACAGCCCAGAGGGCTACAATGAGCAGTTCTTC. Its protein is CATTDSPEGYNEQFF.

The chain links TRBV5-1 to TRBJ2-5; possibly TRBD2 for D (5 bases). The length of the CDR3 is 15 residues. The germline V gene has CDR1 SGHRS and CDR2 YFSETQ. V lost 2 bases and J 1 base, leaving 12 bases between the germline ends. CDR3 region: CASSLTPGSQETQYF. The CDR3 DNA follows: TGCGCCAGCAGCTTAACTCCGGGGTCCCAAGAGACCCAGTACTTC.